These 27 T cell receptor beta chains share one sample of origin, sequenced in a study of T cells after yellow fever vaccination. MiXCR, run by TCRdb on the 5' RACE reads, gives a single entry per CDR3 protein. This table holds 510,000 or so distinct CDR3 sequences, over 15% found once. The source material was PBMCs, sampled 15 days after the yellow fever booster vaccination. All receptors come from a man between 25 and 39 years old who received the YFV17D yellow fever vaccine.

This clonotype was detected a few times. V gene TRBV5-1 combines with J gene TRBJ2-1; TRBD1 might be the D (5 bases). Trimming stripped 1 base from V and 0 bases from J, with 11 bases between. CDR1 SGHRS and CDR2 YFSETQ come from the germline V gene. The CDR3 spans 16 residues. In DNA, the CDR3 is TGCGCCAGCAGCTTGACCCAGGGCGGCTCCTACAATGAGCAGTTCTTC. Protein: CASSLTQGGSYNEQFF.

A few counts support this clonotype. The V call is TRBV12-3 or TRBV12-4, the J call TRBJ2-1, with 8 bases identical to TRBD1. The length of the CDR3 is 17 residues. J was trimmed by 0 bases and V by 4 bases; bases with no gene match: 8. The CDR3 here is CASSWGDRGPSYNEQFF. The DNA for the CDR3 is TGTGCCAGCAGTTGGGGTGACAGGGGCCCCTCCTACAATGAGCAGTTCTTC.

This clonotype has more than one count but fewer than ten. The junction and the germline gene differ at one end; a read error may be behind it. The chain combines TRBV20-1 with TRBJ2-2, with 10 bases that match TRBD2. The CDR3 contains 15 residues. Germline CDR1 and CDR2: DFQATT and SNEGSKA (reference sequence). The CDR3 sequence is CSARGTSEYTGELFF. DNA for the CDR3: TGCAGTGCCAGAGGGACTAGCGAGTACACCGGGGAGCTGTTTTTT.

In DNA, the CDR3 is TGCAGCGTTGTGACCGGGACTAGCGGGAACTACGAGCAGTACTTC. Translation: CSVVTGTSGNYEQYF. The rearrangement joins TRBV29-1 to TRBJ2-7; TRBD2 agrees at 13 bases. Germline V gene lookup returns CDR1 SQVTM and CDR2 ANQGSEA. The CDR3 extends over 15 amino acids. Losses at the gene ends were 4 bases for V and 3 bases for J; bases not matched to a gene: 6.

V and J are TRBV20-1 and TRBJ2-7, with TRBD2 identical over 13 bases. Germline CDR1 DFQATT, CDR2 SNEGSKA (reference sequence). The ends lost 1 base at V and 4 bases at J; junction bases unmatched: 4. The length of the CDR3 is 15 residues. The DNA of the CDR3 is TGCAGTGCTAGAGTACTAGCGGGAGGGCCTTACGAGCAGTACTTC. It encodes CSARVLAGGPYEQYF.

This chain connects TRBV19 to TRBJ2-1; 9 nucleotides line up with TRBD2. Losses at the gene ends were 8 bases for V and 4 bases for J; bases not matched to a gene: 12. The CDR3 has 16 amino acids. Germline V gene data show CDR1 as LNHDA and CDR2 as SQIVND (reference sequence). The CDR3 DNA reads as TGTGCCAGTGAGCCCGGGACTAGCAAAGTATACAATGAGCAGTTCTTC. Amino acids: CASEPGTSKVYNEQFF.

This clonotype was recorded a few times. V usage is TRBV9 and J usage is TRBJ2-5, with 7 bases matching TRBD2. The CDR3 sequence is 15 residues long. After removal of 0 bases from V and 2 bases from J, the junction contained 4 bases not matched to a gene. CDR1 is SGDLS, CDR2 YYNGEE, per germline. The CDR3 loop is CASSVGAGPQETQYF. DNA of the CDR3: TGTGCCAGCAGCGTAGGAGCGGGGCCACAAGAGACCCAGTACTTC.

This clonotype has more than one count but fewer than ten. This chain links TRBV5-1 with TRBJ2-7; the D gene is possibly TRBD2 (6 bases). V lost 6 bases to trimming and J lost 0 bases, with 13 bases between them. Germline loops: CDR1 SGHRS, CDR2 YFSETQ. The CDR3 has 14 amino acids. The CDR3 protein is CASNSGPSSYEQYF. The CDR3 DNA is TGCGCCAGCAATAGCGGACCAAGCTCCTACGAGCAGTACTTC.

Written as DNA, the CDR3 is TGTGCCAGCAGCTTGGAGGGGACAGGTGCAATTTACGAGCAGTACTTC. Translated, it gives CASSLEGTGAIYEQYF. The rearrangement links TRBV5-5 to TRBJ2-7; TRBD1 agrees at 8 bases. The CDR3 consists of 16 residues. Germline V CDR1 and CDR2: SGHKS, YYEKEE (reference sequence). With V trimmed by 0 bases and J by 4 bases, 9 bases remained unmatched.

The V gene is TRBV6-5, the J gene TRBJ2-7, with 7 bases aligning to TRBD2. The CDR3 loop spans 16 amino acids. CDR1 MNHEY and CDR2 SVGAGI come from the germline V gene. The J segment lost 7 bases and the V segment lost 0 bases, leaving 12 bases of the junction unmatched. CDR3 amino acids: CASSYSRGTAGGEQYF. The DNA of the CDR3 is TGTGCCAGCAGTTACTCGCGGGGGACGGCAGGTGGAGAGCAGTACTTC.

The chain recombines TRBV6-2 or TRBV6-3 with TRBJ2-2; the match to TRBD1 covers 7 bases. Germline V CDR1 and CDR2: MNHEY, SVGEGT. The V gene end was trimmed by 2 bases and the J gene end by 1 base; junction bases not matched to a gene: 10. This CDR3 region has 18 residues. The CDR3 loop reads CASSYVPVTGRNTGELFF. The CDR3 DNA reads as TGTGCCAGCAGTTACGTCCCGGTGACAGGGAGGAACACCGGGGAGCTGTTTTTT.

The V and J genes are TRBV7-2 and TRBJ2-5, with TRBD1 matching over 10 bases. The CDR3 is 14 residues long. Per the germline V gene, CDR1 is SGHTA and CDR2 is FQGNSA. J lost 7 bases, V lost 4 bases, and 6 bases had no gene match. The CDR3 nucleotides read TGTGCCAGCAGCTCACCGGGACAGGGGAGGACCCAGTACTTC. Translating gives CASSSPGQGRTQYF.

V is TRBV3-1 and J is TRBJ2-1; 8 nucleotides line up with TRBD1. Trimming cost V 1 base and J 10 bases; bases outside gene matches: 12. Germline CDR1 reads LGHDT; CDR2 reads YNNKEL (reference sequence). This CDR3 contains 16 residues. CDR3 DNA sequence: TGTGCCAGCAGCCAAGGTTGGGACAGGCCCCTCGCGGAGCAGTTCTTC. This codes for CASSQGWDRPLAEQFF.

This clonotype was seen a few times. The chain has TRBV27 and TRBJ2-7; D might be TRBD2 (5 bases). The V gene lost 6 bases and the J gene lost 4 bases, with 19 bases spanning the gap. In germline, CDR1 is MNHEY, CDR2 SMNVEV (reference sequence). The CDR3 spans 15 residues. CDR3 region: CASRSSGVTLYEQYF. The CDR3 region has the DNA TGTGCCAGCAGGTCCAGCGGAGTGACGTTATACGAGCAGTACTTC.

There are a few counts of this clonotype. V usage is TRBV20-1 and J usage is TRBJ2-5, with no clear D. Germline V gene data show CDR1 as DFQATT and CDR2 as SNEGSKA (reference sequence). Trimming pared 6 bases from V and 5 bases from J, leaving 10 bases between. CDR3 length: 11 residues. Here the CDR3 reads CSAANWETQYF. CDR3 nucleotide sequence: TGCAGTGCCGCGAATTGGGAGACCCAGTACTTC.

The genes are TRBV20-1 and TRBJ2-1; 12 bases agree with TRBD2. The J segment lost 5 bases and the V segment lost 5 bases, leaving 10 bases of the junction unmatched. CDR1 and CDR2 from the germline V gene are DFQATT and SNEGSKA (reference sequence). The CDR3 length is 16 residues. The CDR3 spells CSAPLWTSGMDNEQFF. CDR3 DNA: TGCAGTGCTCCCCTCTGGACTAGCGGGATGGACAATGAGCAGTTCTTC.

The chain links TRBV7-9 to TRBJ2-1; the match to TRBD1 covers 9 bases. This CDR3 has 15 amino acids. CDR1 is SEHNR and CDR2 is FQNEAQ in the germline V gene (reference sequence). V was clipped by 3 bases and J by 5 bases; unmatched bases: 5. Here the CDR3 reads CASSFRDRVHNEQFF. The CDR3 DNA is TGTGCCAGCAGCTTCAGGGACAGGGTCCACAATGAGCAGTTCTTC.

The chain is built from TRBV29-1 and TRBJ2-2; no clear D gene. Per the germline V gene, CDR1 is SQVTM and CDR2 is ANQGSEA. The CDR3 contains 16 residues. Between the trimmed V and J ends, which lost 0 bases and 0 bases, there was a span of 11 bases. CDR3 in DNA: TGCAGCGTTGAAGAAACCCTTGGGACGAACACCGGGGAGCTGTTTTTT. It specifies CSVEETLGTNTGELFF.

The genes are TRBV6-5 and TRBJ2-2; D remains ambiguous. Germline values: CDR1 MNHEY, CDR2 SVGAGI. The CDR3 sequence is 11 residues long. The V and J ends lost 6 bases and 7 bases respectively, with 6 bases between them. CDR3 bases: TGTGCCAGCAGCGAGTTCGGGGAGCTGTTTTTT. Protein product: CASSEFGELFF.

The chain's CDR3 is CSAIPPNSATPLHF. The DNA of the CDR3 is TGCAGTGCTATCCCGCCAAACTCAGCTACTCCCCTCCACTTT. The J gene is TRBJ1-6, the V gene TRBV20-1; D not resolved. V lost 4 bases and J lost 13, with 20 bases in between. Germline V CDR1 and CDR2: DFQATT, SNEGSKA (reference sequence). This CDR3 has 14 residues.

This clonotype occurred a few times. Here the CDR3 reads CSALTGGGNQPQHF. The CDR3 nucleotides read TGCAGTGCATTAACAGGGGGCGGCAATCAGCCCCAGCATTTT. The gene calls are TRBV20-1 and TRBJ1-5, with 9 bases matching TRBD1. V dropped 6 bases and J dropped 2; count of bases not matched to a gene: 5. The CDR3 totals 14 residues. Germline CDR1 is DFQATT and CDR2 is SNEGSKA (reference sequence).

This chain connects TRBV19 to TRBJ2-1; D is perhaps TRBD1 (8 bases). Germline loops: CDR1 LNHDA, CDR2 SQIVND (reference sequence). The CDR3 extends over 13 amino acids. V gave up 5 bases and J gave up 14 bases, with 19 bases separating them. The CDR3 DNA sequence: TGTGCCAGTAGTCTCGTACAGGGGGGGGTTGAGTTCTTC. It translates to CASSLVQGGVEFF.

The gene calls are TRBV11-2 and TRBJ2-7; D tentatively fits TRBD1 or TRBD2 (5 bases each). Per germline, CDR1 SGHAT and CDR2 FQNNGV. Trimming cost V 5 bases and J 7 bases, with 12 bases left between them. This CDR3 contains 12 residues. CDR3 region: CASSTGGTEQYF. The CDR3 nucleotides are TGTGCCAGCAGCACAGGTGGGACGGAGCAGTACTTC.

The rearrangement uses TRBV20-1 and TRBJ1-1; D is possibly TRBD1 (5 bases). Germline V gives CDR1 DFQATT, CDR2 SNEGSKA (reference sequence). The V and J ends lost 3 bases and 3 bases respectively, with 17 bases between them. This CDR3 region has 15 residues. Here the CDR3 reads CSASGGGREDTEAFF. CDR3 nucleotide sequence: TGCAGTGCTAGCGGGGGTGGGAGGGAGGACACTGAAGCTTTCTTT.

The genes are TRBV29-1 and TRBJ2-2; TRBD2 matches 12 bases. CDR3 length: 15 amino acids. V shed 6 bases and J 4 bases; nucleotides not matched to a gene: 6. CDR1 SQVTM and CDR2 ANQGSEA come from the germline V gene. CDR3 sequence: CSVTSGRIGTGELFF. DNA for the CDR3: TGCAGCGTAACTAGCGGGAGGATCGGCACCGGGGAGCTGTTTTTT.

The chain is built from TRBV20-1 and TRBJ2-7, with TRBD2 matching over 8 bases. Trimming removed 6 bases from V and 9 bases from J; junction bases left unmatched: 22. CDR3 length equals 16 residues. Germline V gives CDR1 DFQATT, CDR2 SNEGSKA (reference sequence). CDR3 coding DNA: TGCAGTGCCGCCCCCGTGATTGGCGGGAGGTCAGGATCGCAGTACTTC. It translates to CSAAPVIGGRSGSQYF.

The table lists this clonotype with a few counts. The V gene is TRBV7-9, the J gene TRBJ1-6, with 10 bases aligning to TRBD1. The germline gives CDR1 SEHNR, CDR2 FQNEAQ (reference sequence). The CDR3 contains 14 residues. The V gene end was trimmed by 5 bases and the J gene end by 14 bases; junction bases not matched to a gene: 9. The CDR3 DNA follows: TGTGCCAGCAGCACCCAGACAGGGGGCAGGTCCCTCCACTTT. Residues: CASSTQTGGRSLHF.